This TCR beta chain was sequenced in a study of T cell repertoires in cytomegalovirus infection. The sample holds many counts of this clonotype. Per the germline V gene, CDR1 is SGHTA and CDR2 is FQGNSA. V shed 4 bases and J shed 6 bases, with 13 bases lying between them. The CDR3 spans 15 residues. A single record per CDR3 protein comes from TCRdb applying MiXCR to the reads. There are under 200,000 distinct CDR3 sequences in the sample; about a tenth occur only once, and approximately 4.3% lies in the top ten. This receptor was taken from a human donor in good health (CMV status not recorded). Some clones in this sample may be carry-over from other donors' samples. What was sequenced was PBMCs. The V and J genes are TRBV7-2 and TRBJ1-6, with unresolved D. CDR3 DNA sequence: TGTGCCAGCAGCTCCCCCCGGGCCCTTAATTCACCCCTCCACTTT. This gives the protein CASSSPRALNSPLHF.